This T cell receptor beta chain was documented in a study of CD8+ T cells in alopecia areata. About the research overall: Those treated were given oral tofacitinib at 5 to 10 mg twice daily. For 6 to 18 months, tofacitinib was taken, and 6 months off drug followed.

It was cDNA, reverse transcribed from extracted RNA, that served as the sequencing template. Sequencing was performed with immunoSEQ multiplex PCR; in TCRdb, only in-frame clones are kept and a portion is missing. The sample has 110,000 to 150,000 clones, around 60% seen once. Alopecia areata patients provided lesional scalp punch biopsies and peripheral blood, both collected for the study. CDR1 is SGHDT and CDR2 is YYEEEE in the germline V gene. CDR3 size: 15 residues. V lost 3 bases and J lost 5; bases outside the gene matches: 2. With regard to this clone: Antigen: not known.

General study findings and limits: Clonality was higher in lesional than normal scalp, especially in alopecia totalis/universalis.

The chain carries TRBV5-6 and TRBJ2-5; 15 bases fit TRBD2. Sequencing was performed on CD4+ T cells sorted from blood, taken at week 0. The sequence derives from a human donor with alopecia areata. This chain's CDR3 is CASSSGLAGGETQYF. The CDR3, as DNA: TGTGCCAGCAGCTCGGGACTAGCGGGAGGCGAGACCCAGTACTTC.